This is a list of T cell receptor beta chains from one sample in a study of lymphopenia after photon versus proton radiotherapy. Profiling relied on immunoSEQ multiplex PCR, and the TCRdb table lists in-frame clones only, not all of them. In the table there are 60,000 or so clones, roughly nine tenths of which are singletons. Material: peripheral blood, obtained from a patient treated with proton-based radiotherapy. All receptors derive from a man of 80 years or more with esophageal cancer. CDR3s include the opening cysteine and the closing phenylalanine or tryptophan. D genes are given only for firm matches. A clone size is listed for some rows: how often the clone was seen (once, few, many), or a class if it is expanded.

size	length	V	D	J	CDR3	DNA
.	16	TRBV6-5	.	TRBJ1-6	CASSSGFSSYNSPLHF	TGTGCCAGCAGTTCAGGGTTTAGCTCCTATAATTCACCCCTCCACTTT
.	15	TRBV5-4	TRBD1	TRBJ2-7	CASSRKKTGGYEQYF	TGTGCCAGCAGCCGAAAAAAGACAGGGGGATACGAGCAGTACTTC
once	13	TRBV4-1	.	TRBJ2-5	CASSRQTDKAQYF	TGCGCCAGCAGCCGACAGACGGACAAGGCCCAGTACTTC
.	14	TRBV28	TRBD1	TRBJ2-2	CATRDRGLSGELFF	TGTGCCACCCGGGACAGGGGGCTTTCTGGGGAGCTGTTTTTT
.	14	TRBV7-8	TRBD1	TRBJ1-2	CASSRTGFDRGYTF	TGTGCCAGCAGCCGGACAGGGTTTGATCGTGGCTACACCTTC
.	14	TRBV15	.	TRBJ2-3	CATSRGILTDTQYF	TGTGCCACCAGCAGAGGGATACTCACAGATACGCAGTATTTT
once	16	TRBV4-1	TRBD1	TRBJ2-7	CASSHDRDRGPYEQYF	TGCGCCAGCAGCCATGACCGGGACAGAGGTCCCTACGAGCAGTACTTC
.	13	TRBV19	.	TRBJ1-4	CASSIAAGEKLFF	TGTGCCAGTAGTATAGCGGCTGGGGAAAAACTGTTTTTT
.	16	TRBV5-1	.	TRBJ1-1	CASSFQGGGQNTEAFF	TGCGCCAGCAGCTTTCAAGGAGGGGGTCAGAACACTGAAGCTTTCTTT
.	13	TRBV5-1	.	TRBJ2-1	CASSQSSYNEQFF	TGCGCCAGCAGCCAGAGCTCCTACAATGAGCAGTTCTTC
.	15	TRBV25-1	TRBD2	TRBJ2-1	CASSKTSGSVDEQFF	TGTGCCAGCAGTAAGACTAGCGGGAGTGTAGATGAGCAGTTCTTC
.	15	TRBV2	TRBD1	TRBJ2-1	CATSTGQGNHNEQFF	TGTGCCACCTCCACGGGACAGGGAAACCACAATGAGCAGTTCTTC
.	15	TRBV7-2	TRBD1	TRBJ2-5	CASSRRTGGGETQYF	TGTGCCAGCAGCCGACGGACAGGGGGCGGGGAGACCCAGTACTTC
.	12	TRBV7-2	.	TRBJ2-7	CASSARPYEQYF	TGTGCCAGCAGCGCTAGACCCTACGAGCAGTACTTC
.	13	TRBV27	.	TRBJ1-4	CASSYRTEEKLFF	TGTGCCAGCAGTTATCGGACAGAGGAAAAACTGTTTTTT
.	13	TRBV6-1	.	TRBJ1-1	CASSEWRLTEAFF	TGTGCCAGCAGTGAATGGAGGTTGACTGAAGCTTTCTTT
.	15	TRBV5-6	TRBD2	TRBJ2-1	CASSSSAGVINEQFF	TGTGCCAGCAGCTCCAGCGCGGGGGTTATAAATGAGCAGTTCTTC
.	15	TRBV4-1	.	TRBJ2-7	CASSQGSDNSYEQYF	TGCGCCAGCAGCCAAGGATCGGATAACTCCTACGAGCAGTACTTC
.	14	TRBV6-1	TRBD2	TRBJ2-2	CASSALAGAGELFF	TGTGCCAGCAGCGCTCTAGCGGGGGCCGGGGAGCTGTTTTTT
few	13	TRBV7-7	TRBD1	TRBJ2-7	CASSFGTAYEQYF	TGTGCTAGCAGCTTTGGGACAGCCTACGAGCAGTACTTC
once	17	TRBV5-6	.	TRBJ2-2	CASSTPRLTLNTGELFF	TGTGCCAGCAGCACCCCTCGACTGACCCTGAACACCGGGGAGCTGTTTTTT
.	17	TRBV28	TRBD2	TRBJ2-4	CASSRPGTSGGGVNQYF	TGTGCCAGCAGTCGACCCGGGACTAGCGGGGGTGGGGTGAATCAGTACTTC
.	15	TRBV6-5	.	TRBJ1-1	CASSYSSNMNTEAFF	TGTGCCAGCAGTTACTCTTCAAACATGAACACTGAAGCTTTCTTT
.	13	TRBV6-6	.	TRBJ1-5	CASSPDRNQPQHF	TGTGCCAGCAGTCCGGACCGCAATCAGCCCCAGCATTTT
.	17	TRBV4-1	.	TRBJ1-1	CASSQDPRRPLNTEAFF	TGCGCCAGCAGCCAAGATCCGCGGCGACCTCTGAACACTGAAGCTTTCTTT
.	14	TRBV7-2	.	TRBJ1-2	CASSPQGGDYGYTF	TGTGCCAGCAGCCCCCAGGGAGGTGACTATGGCTACACCTTC
.	16	TRBV4-3	TRBD2	TRBJ2-5	CASSQDRTSGVLAQYF	TGCGCCAGCAGCCAAGACCGGACTAGCGGGGTGTTGGCCCAGTACTTC
.	15	TRBV4-3	.	TRBJ1-1	CASSQEGREDTEAFF	TGCGCCAGCAGCCAAGAGGGCAGGGAGGACACTGAAGCTTTCTTT
.	14	TRBV6-5	TRBD1	TRBJ1-4	CAGSSGTGSRKLFF	TGTGCCGGCAGTTCCGGGACAGGGAGCCGAAAACTGTTTTTT
few	15	TRBV9	TRBD1	TRBJ2-7	CASSAPGQSSYEQYF	TGTGCCAGCAGCGCCCCGGGACAGAGCTCCTACGAGCAGTACTTC
.	12	TRBV29-1	.	TRBJ2-7	CSVARGTNEQYF	TGCAGCGTTGCAAGGGGCACCAACGAGCAGTACTTC
.	13	TRBV4-3	.	TRBJ2-7	CASSQGRAHEQYF	TGCGCCAGCAGCCAAGGCAGGGCCCACGAGCAGTACTTC
.	16	TRBV9	TRBD1	TRBJ2-3	CASSVGNRGRTDTQYF	TGTGCCAGCAGCGTAGGGAACAGGGGGCGCACAGATACGCAGTATTTT
.	12	TRBV7-9	.	TRBJ1-1	CASSLTNTEAFF	TGTGCCAGCAGCTTAACGAACACTGAAGCTTTCTTT
.	15	TRBV7-2	.	TRBJ1-5	CASSLGGGRNQPQHF	TGTGCCAGCAGCTTAGGGGGGGGCAGGAATCAGCCCCAGCATTTT
few	15	TRBV7-3	TRBD1	TRBJ1-2	CASSPTHTGDGGYTF	TGTGCCAGCAGCCCCACACATACAGGGGACGGGGGCTACACCTTC
once	13	TRBV7-2	.	TRBJ2-7	CASSLVSGDEQYF	TGTGCCAGCAGCTTAGTTTCAGGGGACGAGCAGTACTTC
.	14	TRBV5-1	.	TRBJ2-2	CASSLSWNTGELFF	TGCGCCAGCAGCTTAAGTTGGAACACCGGGGAGCTGTTTTTT
.	14	TRBV7-2	.	TRBJ2-4	CASSKEGPRNIQYF	TGTGCCAGCAGCAAAGAGGGACCTCGGAACATTCAGTACTTC
.	15	TRBV5-1	.	TRBJ2-5	CASSLDSRGGETQYF	TGCGCCAGCAGCTTGGATTCCAGGGGAGGCGAGACCCAGTACTTC
.	13	TRBV5-1	.	TRBJ2-7	CASSLRGGYEQYF	TGCGCCAGCAGCTTGAGGGGGGGCTACGAGCAGTACTTC
.	13	TRBV11-2	.	TRBJ1-2	CASSPFRPYGYTF	TGTGCCAGCAGCCCTTTCCGCCCTTATGGCTACACCTTC
.	13	TRBV6-1	.	TRBJ2-1	CASSDNGGDEQFF	TGTGCCAGCAGTGATAACGGGGGCGATGAGCAGTTCTTC
.	15	TRBV9	.	TRBJ1-4	CASSVGPQGNEKLFF	TGTGCCAGCAGCGTAGGCCCACAGGGAAATGAAAAACTGTTTTTT
.	14	TRBV4-1	.	TRBJ2-5	CASSQGTQGRAQYF	TGCGCCAGCAGCCAAGGGACTCAGGGGAGGGCCCAGTACTTC
.	13	TRBV6-6	.	TRBJ2-1	CASSYSGVLEQFF	TGTGCCAGCAGTTACTCGGGAGTGCTTGAGCAGTTCTTC
medium-sized	17	TRBV4-3	.	TRBJ1-6	CASSQSPGPVLNSPLHF	TGCGCCAGCAGCCAATCCCCAGGGCCCGTTCTCAATTCACCCCTCCACTTT
once	14	TRBV28	TRBD1	TRBJ2-7	CASTSGGEVGEQYF	TGTGCCAGCACCTCAGGGGGCGAAGTGGGCGAGCAGTACTTC
.	13	TRBV13	TRBD1	TRBJ2-5	CASKTGVWETQYF	TGTGCCAGCAAAACAGGGGTGTGGGAGACCCAGTACTTC
.	15	TRBV19	.	TRBJ1-3	CASSLQGPPGNTIYF	TGTGCCAGTAGTCTCCAGGGACCTCCCGGAAACACCATATATTTT
.	16	TRBV12-5	.	TRBJ2-7	CASGSTTRPSSYEQYF	TGTGCTAGTGGGTCTACCACTAGGCCTAGCTCCTACGAGCAGTACTTC
.	12	TRBV5-4	.	TRBJ2-7	CASSLVGGEQYF	TGTGCCAGCAGCTTGGTTGGGGGCGAGCAGTACTTC
.	14	TRBV4-3	.	TRBJ1-5	CASSQGLINQPQHF	TGCGCCAGCAGCCAGGGACTGATAAATCAGCCCCAGCATTTT
.	18	TRBV27	TRBD1	TRBJ2-3	CASSTLRGRVSSTDTQYF	TGTGCCAGCAGTACCCTGAGGGGGCGGGTTAGTAGCACAGATACGCAGTATTTT
once	14	TRBV7-2	TRBD2	TRBJ2-5	CASSLGLAVETQYF	TGTGCCAGCAGCCTGGGACTAGCGGTAGAGACCCAGTACTTC
.	13	TRBV6-5	.	TRBJ1-5	CASSYERDQPQHF	TGTGCCAGCAGTTACGAGCGGGATCAGCCCCAGCATTTT
.	17	TRBV11-2	.	TRBJ2-1	CASRGADGLSSYNEQFF	TGTGCCAGCAGGGGCGCCGACGGGCTGAGCTCCTACAATGAGCAGTTCTTC
.	13	TRBV6-6	.	TRBJ2-7	CASRPGVMSEQYF	TGTGCCAGCAGGCCAGGGGTGATGAGCGAGCAGTACTTC
.	13	TRBV7-9	.	TRBJ2-7	CASSLAGGYEQYF	TGTGCCAGCAGCTTAGCAGGCGGTTACGAGCAGTACTTC
.	14	TRBV29-1	TRBD2	TRBJ2-3	CSVVRGGGTDTQYF	TGCAGCGTTGTGCGGGGGGGTGGCACAGATACGCAGTATTTT